This TCR beta chain was observed in a study of graft-versus-host responses after intestinal transplantation. Study-wide background: Among the recipients, transplants were multivisceral, liver-intestinal, or isolated intestinal. Among the recipients, all got anti-thymocyte globulin induction and then tacrolimus and steroids for around 3 years.

TCRdb keeps only in-frame clones here, not all; method: immunoSEQ multiplex PCR. Found here are around 100,000 clones, approximately 84% of them singletons; the top ten hold about 0.93%. With regard to this clone: The target antigen is unknown.

The study's findings and limits: Detected in recipient marrow were GvH clones, some of which were first observed in ileum or blood. An association linked early post-transplant HvG declines with peak circulating GvH clone levels.

This CDR3 is 15 amino acids long. CDR1 and CDR2 (germline): SEHNR, FQNEAQ (reference sequence). The V end lost 5 bases, the J end lost 3 bases, and 16 bases lay between the germline ends. The chain recombines TRBV7-9 with TRBJ1-1; D is unclear. The clonotype originates from a human donor who was the organ donor for an intestinal transplant. Here the sequenced sample was unstimulated CD4+ T cells sorted from spleen or lymph node cells, taken before transplant. The CDR3 nucleotides are TGTGCCAGCAGCCCCCCGGTGCGCGGAGACACTGAAGCTTTCTTT. It yields the protein CASSPPVRGDTEAFF.